A selection of T cell receptor beta chains follows, all from one sample in a study of graft-versus-host responses after intestinal transplantation. Assay used: immunoSEQ multiplex PCR; TCRdb lists only in-frame clones, some missing. The table lists about 17,000 clones, roughly 82% of them singletons, with about 5.5% in the top ten. Sample: ileum tissue, taken 17 days after transplant. The receptors were sampled from a human patient who received an intestinal transplant, so some T cells may come from the graft donor. Each CDR3 is given with its conserved first and last residue. D genes are given only for firm matches. Size tells how often a clone was seen (once, few, many) or the class of an expanded clone, and some rows leave it out.

TRBV25-1	-	TRBJ1-3	-	TGTGCCAGCAGTACGGGGGCGGGAGGAAACACCATATATTTT	CASSTGAGGNTIYF
TRBV15	-	TRBJ1-1	-	TGTGCCACCAGCAGAGCGAGGACTGTGAACACTGAAGCTTTCTTT	CATSRARTVNTEAFF
TRBV25-1	-	TRBJ2-3	-	TGTGCCAGCAGTGAGGATGTTATTAGCACAGATACGCAGTATTTT	CASSEDVISTDTQYF
TRBV11-2	once	TRBJ2-5	-	TGTGCCAGCAGCTTATTGTTAGATGTAGAGACCCAGTACTTC	CASSLLLDVETQYF
TRBV7-8	few	TRBJ2-7	TRBD2	TGTGCCAGCAGCTCCAGCGGGAGAGGGCACGAGCAGTACTTC	CASSSSGRGHEQYF
TRBV30	-	TRBJ1-2	-	TGTGCCTGGAGTGTATGGCAGGGCTATGGCTACACCTTC	CAWSVWQGYGYTF
TRBV28	-	TRBJ2-1	-	TGTGCCAGCAGTCTAGGACTTTTCCCCTACAATGAGCAGTTCTTC	CASSLGLFPYNEQFF
TRBV2	once	TRBJ2-7	-	TGTGCCAGCAGGACCGGGACTCAGACCTACGAGCAGTACTTC	CASRTGTQTYEQYF
TRBV28	-	TRBJ2-2	-	TGTGCCACCAGTGAGGAATCCAGGGGAGGCACCGGGGAGCTGTTTTTT	CATSEESRGGTGELFF
TRBV5-1	-	TRBJ2-7	TRBD2	TGCGCCAGCAGCTGGACTAGCGGGGGGTTCGAGCAGTACTTC	CASSWTSGGFEQYF
TRBV7-8	-	TRBJ1-1	-	TGTGCCAGCAGCTTAGATCCCACAACTCAAGCTTTCTTT	CASSLDPTTQAFF
TRBV29-1	-	TRBJ2-3	TRBD2	TGCAGCGTTCAATATAGCGGGATAGCCACAGATACGCAGTATTTT	CSVQYSGIATDTQYF
TRBV19	-	TRBJ1-5	-	TGTGCCAGTAGTTTCGGGGGTTGGCATCAGCCCCAGCATTTT	CASSFGGWHQPQHF
TRBV7-3	-	TRBJ2-1	TRBD2	TGTGCCAGCAGCTTAACTAGCGGGACCTCCTACAATGAGCAGTTCTTC	CASSLTSGTSYNEQFF
TRBV11-3	-	TRBJ1-1	-	TGTGCCAGCAGCTTAGGGCGAGGGTCAGGGGCGACTTTGGAAGCTTTCTTT	CASSLGRGSGATLEAFF
TRBV7-9	-	TRBJ2-5	-	TGTGCCAGCAGCTTACTCGCGTGGTTGGTCCACGAGACCCAGTACTTC	CASSLLAWLVHETQYF
TRBV6-6	-	TRBJ1-2	-	TGTGCCAGCAGTCTGAATTATGGCTACACCTTC	CASSLNYGYTF
TRBV5-4	few	TRBJ2-7	-	TGTGCCAGCAGCTTGGCAGGGGCCTCCTACGAGCAGTACTTC	CASSLAGASYEQYF
TRBV5-1	-	TRBJ2-5	TRBD1	TGCGCCAGCAGTCGGGACAGGGCCCAAGAGACCCAGTACTTC	CASSRDRAQETQYF
TRBV27	-	TRBJ1-5	-	TGTGCCAGCAGGGAGGGGTTCCATCAGCCCCAGCATTTT	CASREGFHQPQHF
TRBV5-1	-	TRBJ2-7	-	TGCGCCAGCAGCCTGACCTCCGGTAGCTACGAGCAGTACTTC	CASSLTSGSYEQYF
TRBV7-2	-	TRBJ2-1	-	TGTGCCAGCAGCGCCAGGAGATACTCCTACAATGAGCAGTTCTTC	CASSARRYSYNEQFF
TRBV6-5	-	TRBJ1-1	-	TGTGCCAGCAGTTACTCTGAGACACGATACACTGAAGCTTTCTTT	CASSYSETRYTEAFF
TRBV19	-	TRBJ2-7	-	TGTGCCAGTAGTATAGATCTGACACCTTACGAGCAGTACTTC	CASSIDLTPYEQYF
TRBV18	few	TRBJ2-3	-	TGTGCCAGCTCACCACTCGGTCTTAGCACAGATACGCAGTATTTT	CASSPLGLSTDTQYF
TRBV4-3	-	TRBJ2-1	-	TGCGCCAGCAGCAACAGCGTCCACAATGAGCAGTTCTTC	CASSNSVHNEQFF
TRBV4-2	-	TRBJ2-1	-	TGTGCCAGCAGCCAAGGGACGTATGAGCAGTTCTTC	CASSQGTYEQFF
TRBV2	-	TRBJ2-7	-	TGTGCCAGCAACACAGGGAATGTCGAGCAGTACTTC	CASNTGNVEQYF